The T cell receptor beta chain described here comes from a study of cytomegalovirus exposure and HLA in healthy donors (dated by TCRdb to about 2017). Background for the entire study: An earlier analysis of several hundred of the donors reported approximately 280 Gb of sequence data and approximately 120 million unique TCR beta sequences obtained from roughly 170 million T cells. Four to six DR-DQ haplotypes were handled as single units for association and clustering, since linkage in the cohort was strong. Genome-wide SNP genotypes for about 65% of the 666 donors were used in a later genetic analysis, which treated that subset as a discovery cohort. The study combined high-throughput TCR immunosequencing, statistical association of individual TCRs with disease status, and machine learning to predict cytomegalovirus infection status. An earlier analysis of several hundred of the donors used high-throughput TCR beta sequencing to judge whether each TCR beta V gene segment behaved as functional or pseudogenic. Of the roughly 390 genotyped donors, over 65% fell in the genetic ancestry cluster associated with self-reported Caucasian donors. All discovery cohort repertoires had been generated using a single sequencing platform. The later analysis used no new phenotypic data to find candidate immune exposures, relying instead on TCR beta sequences and their occurrence across donors. Alongside the repertoire data, information on donor age, sex, ethnicity and CMV serostatus was compiled. A later analysis re-examined previously published TCR beta repertoires from about 700 donors and added high-resolution HLA genotyping to investigate patterns of TCR occurrence. HLA typing covered class I and class II loci at four-digit resolution. Among some 410 genotyped donors of the cohort, an average of around 240,000 unique TCR beta nucleotide sequences was sequenced per donor, of which roughly 18% were non-productive. An early release covering around 630 HLA-typed donors comprised approximately 290 gigabases of sequencing data and around 80 million unique TCR sequences. Using immunosequencing, the study profiled T cell repertoires from 500 to 800 subjects and related those repertoires to cytomegalovirus serostatus. The number of donors typed differed by locus, with about 620-630 for A, B, C, DRB1 and DQB1, around 520 for DQA1, approximately 570 for DPA1, and some 470 for DPB1. Along with the roughly 610-subject first cohort, a separate validation cohort of over a hundred different subjects was used. The study aimed to test whether cataloging public T cell receptors could reveal signatures of past pathogen exposure. Paper-wide results and their limitations: A cluster of highly shared sequence variants was judged likely to represent a technical artifact of the sequencing pipeline. Several of the top co-occurrence clusters appeared to be linked to parvovirus B19, influenza, CMV and Epstein-Barr virus, according to a later analysis. Because counts were too low, 15 to 20 rarely observed V segments, including chromosome 9 orphons, were left out of the earlier analysis of approximately 580 of the donors. A later analysis found that HLA-associated TCR beta chains were more clonally expanded and had lower generation probabilities than equally common non-associated chains. Presence/absence analyses assumed roughly uniform sequencing depth across donors, an assumption that may not hold. A further reported finding was that TCR beta sequences accurately predicted the HLA-A and HLA-B alleles for most subjects in the first cohort. Most TCR sequences were observed very rarely across donors, whereas some public TCRs were present in many individuals. This cohort had only TCR beta chains sequenced, and the lack of alpha or paired-chain data limited which features could be detected. Broadly in line with IMGT annotations, most TCR beta V segments showed up in productive rearrangements about 90% or about 30% of the time in an earlier analysis of 587 of the donors. The only immune exposure information available for the cohort was CMV serostatus. A total of 150 to 200 TCR beta chains were listed by the study as associated with cytomegalovirus. Some IMGT-functional V segments, including TRBV6-2 and TRBV6-3, could not be distinguished by the 87-base-pair reads and were therefore excluded. A later analysis associated some 17,000 TCR beta sequences with specific HLA alleles at a false discovery rate of 0.05. According to a later analysis, most CMV-associated TCR beta chains appeared to be HLA-restricted, and the HLA associations seemed to be driven largely by CMV exposure. In a later analysis, the rate of TCR association differed among HLA loci, with DRB1 alleles having the most associated TCRs and HLA-C alleles having the fewest. A few of the identified cytomegalovirus-associated TCR beta chains were confirmed in vitro to be specific for cytomegalovirus antigens. It was suggested by the authors that the approach could potentially be generalized to other disease states and immunological phenotypes. In a later genetic analysis, a missense DCLRE1C variant was associated with V-gene and J-gene trimming of TCR beta chains, and the association was replicated in an independent cohort. A later genetic analysis reported fewer N-insertions in productive TCRs among donors in an Asian-associated ancestry cluster than the roughly 720-donor mean. Linkage disequilibrium might explain the correlated functional status among segregating V segments, but an unknown experimental factor could not be ruled out. The classifier was reported to diagnose cytomegalovirus status with high specificity and sensitivity in both the original and validation cohorts. When HLA alleles, especially DR and DQ, strongly co-occurred, TCR associations were difficult to assign to individual alleles. Because HLA typing was missing for some donors at each locus, association tests included only the typed subset.

From the germline V gene, CDR1 is MNHEY and CDR2 is SVGAGI. For this chain, trimming is 6 bases at the V end and 7 bases at the J end, and the number of junction bases without a gene match is 6. Spanning cysteine to phenylalanine, the CDR3 consists of 13 amino acids. Only the CDR3 DNA stays, 39 bases, in frame from base 1. As for this clone: The antigen it recognizes is unknown. Base-call qualities are not available, and no considerably larger clone is one nucleotide away.

The cohort consisted of 600 to 750 healthy bone marrow donors. At the time of sampling, every cohort member was nominally healthy, though immune exposures that went unrecorded were likely present. The donor was CMV seropositive and was included in the group of approximately 310 seropositive cohort members. Each donor provided a peripheral blood sample, and peripheral blood mononuclear cells were used for TCR beta sequencing. The Qiagen DNeasy Blood Extraction Kit was used to extract genomic DNA from the blood cell samples. Library prep was done by the immunoSEQ multiplex PCR assay. For the multiplex PCR, a mixture combining 60 forward primers for TCR Vbeta segments and 13 reverse primers for TCR Jbeta segments was used. The CDR3 region of rearranged TCR beta genes was amplified from genomic DNA with a multiplex PCR assay. Amplified TCR beta libraries were sequenced as 87-base-pair reads on the Illumina HiSeq System. In the paper's pipeline: In a later analysis, tens of millions of unique TCR beta chains were counted across the 666 repertoires, and around 10 million of these chains were shared by at least two donors. To remove PCR and sequencing errors, raw reads were error-corrected and collapsed into unique sequences using a nearest-neighbor algorithm that merged closely related sequences. To assign V, D and J gene segments, CDR3 sequences were aligned to IMGT reference sequences. For a sequence to be retained, at least a six-nucleotide match to both a V gene segment and a J gene segment was required. Rearrangements were called productive when the CDR3 lacked stop codons and stayed in frame with V and J; all others were non-productive. Following IMGT convention, CDR3 was defined as the stretch from the second conserved V-encoded cysteine up to the conserved J-encoded phenylalanine. The earlier analysis of more than 450 of the donors excluded sequences that lacked an unambiguous match to a single V gene segment. In an earlier analysis of about 590 of the donors, a V segment was called functional when productive rearrangements were above 56.7%, and segregating when the standard deviation between donors exceeded 5%. A statistical classification framework was built for diagnosing cytomegalovirus status from the catalog of TCR beta chain sequences. In a later analysis, V and J genes were assigned by comparing TCR nucleotide sequences against IMGT/GENE-DB human TR gene sequences. In a later analysis, CDR3 sequences and most-parsimonious VDJ recombination scenarios were assigned using the TCRdist pipeline. A later analysis defined each TCR beta chain by its CDR3 amino acid sequence plus V-gene family, and excluded reads lacking a unique V-gene family. In a later analysis, 550 to 650 highly shared, low-generation-probability nucleotide sequences were removed to address suspected cross-contamination and a sequencing artifact. For each public chain, a later analysis derived a clonal expansion index from normalized ranks of inferred template counts within each repertoire. Generation probabilities in a later analysis came from a VDJ recombination model fitted to out-of-frame rearrangements, and those results were checked against IGoR. In a later analysis, TCR-TCR, TCR-HLA and TCR-CMV co-occurrence was scored with hypergeometric tests, and a repertoire-size bias correction was applied to TCR pairs. False discovery rates were estimated in a later analysis by permuting HLA or CMV assignments 20 times. In a later analysis, co-occurring TCRs were grouped with DBSCAN, and TCRdist sequence similarity was added when clustering was performed within HLA-allele-positive subsets. Co-occurrence clustering excluded repertoires with fewer than 30,000 or more than 120,000 public chains, plus five with anomalous nucleotide sharing. The clones in this table, taken by TCRdb from immuneACCESS, are in-frame only. Not every clone is retained; where verified, under half of the shortfall comes from an unresolved V gene, and the cause of the rest is unknown. The V and J calls and the clone size are those of that table, but D and trimming were determined from the DNA. In all, the sample holds about 110,000 clones, and around two thirds of those were seen once. Together, the top ten hold approximately 14% of the sample.

Sequenced sample: PBMCs. The chain employs TRBV6-5 and TRBJ1-1, with 9 junctional bases fitting TRBD1. The sequence was collected from a woman in her thirties or forties in good health and CMV-seropositive. CDR3 region: CASRTTGGFEAFF. The bases are TGTGCCAGCAGGACCACAGGGGGCTTTGAAGCTTTCTTT.